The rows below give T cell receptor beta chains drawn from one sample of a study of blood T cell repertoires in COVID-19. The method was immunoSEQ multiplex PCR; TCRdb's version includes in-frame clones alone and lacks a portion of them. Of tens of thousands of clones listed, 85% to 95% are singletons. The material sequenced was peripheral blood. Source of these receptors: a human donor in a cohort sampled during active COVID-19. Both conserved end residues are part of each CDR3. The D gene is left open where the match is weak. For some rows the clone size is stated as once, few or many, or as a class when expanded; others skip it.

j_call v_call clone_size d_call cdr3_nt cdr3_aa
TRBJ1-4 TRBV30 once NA TGTGCCTGGACCAGGGATTATGAAAAACTGTTTTTT CAWTRDYEKLFF
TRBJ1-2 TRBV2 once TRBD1 TGTGCCAGCAGCTCATTGTATTCAGGGGGCTATGGCTACACCTTC CASSSLYSGGYGYTF
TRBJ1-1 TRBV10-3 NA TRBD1 TGTGCCATCAAACTTGACAGGGTATTCACTGAAGCTTTCTTT CAIKLDRVFTEAFF
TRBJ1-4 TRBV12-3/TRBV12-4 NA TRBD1 TGTGCCAGCAGTCGGGACAGCGACGAAAAACTGTTTTTT CASSRDSDEKLFF
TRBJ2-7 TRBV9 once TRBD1 TGTGCCAGCAGCGCAGGACAGGGGCTGTACGAGCAGTACTTC CASSAGQGLYEQYF
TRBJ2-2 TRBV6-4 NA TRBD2 TGTGCCAGCAGTCCCACTCCGGGACTAGTGACCGGGGAGCTGTTTTTT CASSPTPGLVTGELFF
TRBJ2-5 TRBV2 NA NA TGTGCCAGCAGTGACGCAGGGGGGCAAGAGACCCAGTACTTC CASSDAGGQETQYF
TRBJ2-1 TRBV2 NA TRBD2 TGTGCCAGCAGCGATAGGACTAGCGGGGGGCCCGATGAGCAGTTCTTC CASSDRTSGGPDEQFF
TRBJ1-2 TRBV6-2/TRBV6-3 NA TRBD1 TGTGCCAGCAGTCCCCGTCAGGACAGGAGGTTTCCCTATGGCTACACCTTC CASSPRQDRRFPYGYTF
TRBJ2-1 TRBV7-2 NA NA TGTGCCAGCAGCTCCACAAGCGGGACATACCTCAATGAGCAGTTCTTC CASSSTSGTYLNEQFF
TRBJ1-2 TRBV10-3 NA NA TGTGCCATCAGTGACCAAGACACAGCCTTCTATGGCTACACCTTC CAISDQDTAFYGYTF